This T cell receptor beta chain was identified during a study of PD-L1 blockade in urothelial cancer (dated by TCRdb to 2017 to 2019). Background on the whole study: Therapy was started at some point between 2014 and 2016 for all patients, and atezolizumab 1,200 mg was administered intravenously every 3 weeks. Around 29 patients had pretreatment blood TCR-seq, some 25 had at least one posttreatment blood collection, and some 25 had tumor TCR-seq. Whole exome sequencing and RNA sequencing of pretreatment tumors were performed alongside TCR sequencing in the same patients. Blood samples were analyzed 3 weeks after the start of treatment (second dose) and 6 weeks after the start of treatment. Pretreatment tumor samples, along with matched peripheral blood collected serially before and after atezolizumab treatment, underwent TCR sequencing. A median of around 150,000 T cells and some 90,000 unique TCRs was obtained from blood samples, and a median clonality of approximately 0.077 was observed. The study, an exploratory multi-omic analysis, examined somatic, immune and clinical correlates of response to PD-L1 blockade with atezolizumab in urothelial cancer. About 90% of the roughly 29 patients were identified as males with urothelial cancer of bladder origin, and a prior smoking history was reported by 18 of 29 patients. Under ten patients reached durable clinical benefit, while 15 to 20 patients did not. An ECOG performance status of 0 or 1 was recorded for the patients, and 0 to 3 prior chemotherapy regimens had been received by the patients. Durable clinical benefit meant progression-free survival longer than 6 months, and TCR features were also tested against progression-free and overall survival.

Synthetic TCR analog templates were spiked into each PCR to estimate absolute template abundance from read counts. TCRbeta CDR3 regions were amplified from genomic DNA with bias-controlled V and J gene primers using the immunoSEQ assay. Sequencing of rearranged TCRbeta segments was done at approximately 20X coverage. Under the source paper's analysis protocol: Sequencing errors were corrected by clustering and CDR3s were annotated against IMGT to assign V, D and J genes. Downstream analyses used only productive TCRbeta rearrangements, leaving out any out-of-frame or stop-codon sequences. Clonality was computed as one minus Shannon entropy normalized by the log of the number of unique productive sequences. Fisher's exact test with Benjamini-Hochberg correction, using a cutoff of adjusted p below 0.01, was how clones that differed between time points or between blood and tumor were identified. TCRdb re-hosts the immuneACCESS table, in-frame sequences only. Its copies lack some clones; in the studies checked, an unresolved V gene accounts for under half of them, and the cause for the rest is not known. Clonal size and the V and J genes are those of that table, whereas D and trimming came from the DNA. The sample includes 40,000 to 45,000 clones, with roughly 78% observed a single time. The top ten clones comprise about 3.2% of the sample.

Trimming takes 2 bases from V and 8 bases from J, and the germline ends sit 17 bases apart. Per the germline V gene (reference sequence), MNHEY is the CDR1 and SMNVEV is the CDR2. The CDR3 spans 15 residues, from the cysteine through the phenylalanine. Left in the record is the CDR3 DNA by itself, 45 bases read in frame from the first base. As concerns this clone: The target of this receptor is not known. One base away there is no much larger clone; base qualities are not given.

A cohort of about 30 patients with locally advanced or metastatic urothelial carcinoma, treated at Memorial Sloan Kettering on a trial protocol, was included. Peripheral blood mononuclear cells were collected pretreatment and during treatment, with between 1 and 8 total time points per patient. The Qiagen DNeasy Blood extraction kit was used to purify genomic DNA from total PBMCs and from tumor samples. PBMCs were collected pretreatment and during treatment and were isolated and stored as previously described. The full study reports these points: Because of the small sample size (n ≈ 30) and the many exploratory analyses performed, the results are intended to be regarded as hypothesis-generating. A pretreatment peripheral blood TCR clonality below the median was linked to improved progression-free and overall survival. At 3 weeks after the start of treatment, tumor-associated TCR clones in peripheral blood had expanded more in patients with durable benefit (n ≈ 23, p = 0.022).

This chain joins TRBV27 to TRBJ2-3, with a weak D call of TRBD2 (7 bases match). This clonotype originated in a man between 65 and 85 years old with urothelial cancer. The sample was PBMCs, taken around atezolizumab (anti-PD-L1) treatment. The nucleotide sequence reads as follows: TGTGCCAGCAGTTTAGAAGGGGGGGCCCCCGGTACGCAGTATTTT. This codes for CASSLEGGAPGTQYF.